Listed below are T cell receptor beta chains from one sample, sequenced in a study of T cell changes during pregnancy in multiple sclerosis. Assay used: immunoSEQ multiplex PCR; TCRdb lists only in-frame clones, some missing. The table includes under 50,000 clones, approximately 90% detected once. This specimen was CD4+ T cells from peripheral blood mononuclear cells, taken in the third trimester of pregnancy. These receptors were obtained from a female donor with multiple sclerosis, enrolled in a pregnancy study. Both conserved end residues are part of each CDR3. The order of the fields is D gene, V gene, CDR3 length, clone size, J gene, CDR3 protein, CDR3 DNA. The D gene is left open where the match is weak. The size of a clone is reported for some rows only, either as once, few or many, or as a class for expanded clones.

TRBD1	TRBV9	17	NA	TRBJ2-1	CASSPTTGTGSSNEQFF	TGTGCCAGCAGCCCTACCACCGGGACAGGGAGTAGCAATGAGCAGTTCTTC
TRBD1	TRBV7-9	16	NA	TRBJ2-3	CASSPRQGGHTDTQYF	TGTGCCAGCAGCCCTAGACAGGGGGGGCACACAGATACGCAGTATTTT
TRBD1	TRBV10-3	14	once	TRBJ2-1	CAISEGQGVNEQFF	TGTGCCATCAGTGAGGGACAGGGTGTCAATGAGCAGTTCTTC
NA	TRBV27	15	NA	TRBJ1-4	CASSTDGFNNEKLFF	TGTGCCAGCAGTACAGACGGATTTAATAATGAAAAACTGTTTTTT
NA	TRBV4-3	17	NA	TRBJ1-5	CASSQDRVSGLAQPQHF	TGCGCCAGCAGCCAAGATCGCGTTTCGGGGTTGGCGCAGCCCCAGCATTTT
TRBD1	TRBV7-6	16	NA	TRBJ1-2	CASRSGQKKANYGYTF	TGTGCCAGCAGGTCGGGACAGAAAAAAGCTAACTATGGCTACACCTTC
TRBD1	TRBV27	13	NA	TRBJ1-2	CASSKGQLYGYTF	TGTGCCAGCAGTAAGGGACAGCTCTATGGCTACACCTTC
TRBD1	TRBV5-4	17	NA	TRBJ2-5	CASSRDQTGGLQETQYF	TGTGCCAGCAGCCGCGATCAGACAGGGGGCCTACAAGAGACCCAGTACTTC
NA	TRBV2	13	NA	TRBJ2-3	CASAGRPSDTQYF	TGTGCCAGTGCGGGGCGCCCATCAGATACGCAGTATTTT
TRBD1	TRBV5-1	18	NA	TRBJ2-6	CASSLGGTEPSGANVLTF	TGCGCCAGCAGCTTGGGAGGGACAGAACCCTCTGGGGCCAACGTCCTGACTTTC
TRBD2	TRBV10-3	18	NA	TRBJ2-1	CAISGGTSGRSSYNEQFF	TGTGCCATCAGTGGAGGGACTAGCGGGAGGAGCTCCTACAATGAGCAGTTCTTC
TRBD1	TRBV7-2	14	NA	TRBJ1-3	CASSLERTGSTIYF	TGTGCCAGCAGCTTAGAACGGACAGGGTCCACCATATATTTT
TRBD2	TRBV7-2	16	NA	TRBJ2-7	CASSVLPLAAPYEQYF	TGTGCCAGCAGCGTACTGCCTCTAGCGGCCCCCTACGAGCAGTACTTC
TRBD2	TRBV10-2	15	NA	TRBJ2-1	CASSAISGLVNEQFF	TGCGCCAGCAGTGCAATCTCGGGACTAGTGAATGAGCAGTTCTTC
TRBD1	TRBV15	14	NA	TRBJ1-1	CATSSRTGNTEAFF	TGTGCCACCAGCAGTAGGACAGGGAACACTGAAGCTTTCTTT
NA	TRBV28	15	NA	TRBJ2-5	CASRKPLSGLETQYF	TGTGCCAGCAGAAAACCCCTCTCAGGGTTAGAGACCCAGTACTTC
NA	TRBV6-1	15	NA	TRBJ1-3	CASSALAGSGNTIYF	TGTGCCAGCAGTGCCCTTGCAGGCTCTGGAAACACCATATATTTT
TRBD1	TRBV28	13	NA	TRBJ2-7	CASSLPQGDEQYF	TGTGCCAGCAGTTTACCCCAGGGGGACGAGCAGTACTTC
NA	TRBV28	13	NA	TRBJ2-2	CAIQQGNTGELFF	TGTGCCATCCAACAGGGAAACACCGGGGAGCTGTTTTTT
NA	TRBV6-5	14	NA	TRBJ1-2	CASSPTGTGGGYTF	TGTGCCAGCAGTCCGACCGGGACGGGGGGCGGCTACACCTTC
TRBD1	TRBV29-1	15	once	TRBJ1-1	CSVDAGTGKVGEAFF	TGCAGCGTTGACGCCGGGACAGGGAAAGTAGGTGAAGCTTTCTTT
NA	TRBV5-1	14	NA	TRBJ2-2	CASSLVGTTGELFF	TGCGCCAGCAGCTTGGTCGGGACAACCGGGGAGCTGTTTTTT
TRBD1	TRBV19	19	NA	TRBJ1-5	CASSPVTGRVGLSNQPQHF	TGTGCCAGTAGTCCAGTGACAGGGCGAGTCGGCTTGAGCAATCAGCCCCAGCATTTT
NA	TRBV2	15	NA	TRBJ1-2	CASSEAGAGGYGYTF	TGTGCCAGCAGTGAAGCGGGGGCGGGGGGCTATGGCTACACCTTC
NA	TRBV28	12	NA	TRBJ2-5	CASSTSKETQYF	TGTGCCAGCAGTACTAGTAAGGAGACCCAGTACTTC
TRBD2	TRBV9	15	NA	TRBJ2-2	CASSTTGGLTGELFF	TGTGCCAGCAGTACAACGGGAGGGCTCACCGGGGAGCTGTTTTTT
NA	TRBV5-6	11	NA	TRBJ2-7	CASSLSHEQYF	TGTGCCAGCAGCTTGTCCCACGAGCAGTACTTC
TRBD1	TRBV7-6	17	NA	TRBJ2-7	CASREKDREVIYYEQYF	TGTGCCAGCAGAGAAAAAGACAGGGAAGTGATTTACTACGAGCAGTACTTC
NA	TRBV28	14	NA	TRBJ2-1	CASSPHQQGYEQFF	TGTGCCAGCAGTCCCCATCAACAGGGCTATGAGCAGTTCTTC
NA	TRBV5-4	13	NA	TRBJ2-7	CASSAPPPGEQYF	TGTGCCAGCAGCGCCCCGCCACCGGGTGAGCAGTACTTC
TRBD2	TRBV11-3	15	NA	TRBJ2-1	CASSLVSGKADEQFF	TGTGCCAGCAGCTTAGTTAGCGGGAAGGCCGATGAGCAGTTCTTC
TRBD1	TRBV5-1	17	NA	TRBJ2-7	CASSLVGGTGLLYEQYF	TGCGCCAGCAGCTTGGTTGGCGGGACAGGGCTACTCTACGAGCAGTACTTC
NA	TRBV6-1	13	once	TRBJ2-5	CASSEAGSGQQYF	TGTGCCAGCAGTGAAGCGGGGTCAGGGCAGCAGTACTTC
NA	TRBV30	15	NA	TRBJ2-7	CAWNPTAPISYEQYF	TGTGCCTGGAACCCGACAGCCCCGATCTCCTACGAGCAGTACTTC
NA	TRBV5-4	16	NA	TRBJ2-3	CASSGGGGRITDTQYF	TGTGCCAGCAGCGGAGGGGGGGGGCGGATCACAGATACGCAGTATTTT
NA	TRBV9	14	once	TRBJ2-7	CASSVSGGGAKQYF	TGTGCCAGCAGCGTTTCAGGCGGAGGGGCAAAGCAGTACTTC
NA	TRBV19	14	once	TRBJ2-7	CASSINPVSNEQYF	TGTGCCAGTAGTATTAATCCGGTTAGCAACGAGCAGTACTTC
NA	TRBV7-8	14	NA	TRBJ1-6	CASSLAYMDSPLHF	TGTGCCAGCAGCTTAGCGTACATGGATTCACCCCTCCACTTT
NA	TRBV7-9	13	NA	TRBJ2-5	CASSLDGGETQYF	TGTGCCAGCAGCTTAGATGGGGGGGAGACCCAGTACTTC
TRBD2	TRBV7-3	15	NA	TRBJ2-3	CASSPSSGGTDTQYF	TGTGCCAGCAGCCCGTCTAGCGGAGGCACAGATACGCAGTATTTT
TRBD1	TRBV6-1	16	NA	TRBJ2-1	CASSARTGGGNNEQFF	TGTGCCAGCAGTGCAAGGACAGGGGGCGGAAACAATGAGCAGTTCTTC
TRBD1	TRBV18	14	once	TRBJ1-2	CASSQTGNNYGYTF	TGTGCCAGCTCACAGACAGGGAATAACTATGGCTACACCTTC
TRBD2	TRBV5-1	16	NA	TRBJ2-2	CASSTRAGGTSGELFF	TGCGCCAGCAGCACCCGAGCGGGAGGTACGTCCGGGGAGCTGTTTTTT